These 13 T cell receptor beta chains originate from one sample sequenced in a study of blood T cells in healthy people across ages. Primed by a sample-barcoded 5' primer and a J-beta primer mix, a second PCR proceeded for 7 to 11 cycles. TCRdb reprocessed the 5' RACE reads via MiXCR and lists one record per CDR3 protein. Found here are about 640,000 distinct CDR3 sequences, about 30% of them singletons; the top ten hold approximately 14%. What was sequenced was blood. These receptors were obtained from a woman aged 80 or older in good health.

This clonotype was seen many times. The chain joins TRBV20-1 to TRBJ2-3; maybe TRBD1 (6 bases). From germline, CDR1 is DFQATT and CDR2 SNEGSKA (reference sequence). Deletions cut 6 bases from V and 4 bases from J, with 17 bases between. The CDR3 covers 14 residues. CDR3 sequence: CSARGSERPDTQYF. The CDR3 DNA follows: TGCAGTGCCAGGGGTTCCGAAAGACCAGATACGCAGTATTTT.

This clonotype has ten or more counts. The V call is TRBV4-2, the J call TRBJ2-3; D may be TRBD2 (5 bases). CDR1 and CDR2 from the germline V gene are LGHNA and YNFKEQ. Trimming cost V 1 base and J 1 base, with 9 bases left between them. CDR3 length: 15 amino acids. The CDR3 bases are TGTGCCAGCAGCCAAGCAGGAGGAGGCACAGATACGCAGTATTTT. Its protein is CASSQAGGGTDTQYF.

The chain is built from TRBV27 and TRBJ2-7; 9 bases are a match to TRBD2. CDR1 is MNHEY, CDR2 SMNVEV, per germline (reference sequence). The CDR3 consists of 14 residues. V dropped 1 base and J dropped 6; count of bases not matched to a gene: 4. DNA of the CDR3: TGTGCCAGCAGTTTATTAGCGGGAGCAAGCGAGCAGTACTTC. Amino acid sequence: CASSLLAGASEQYF.

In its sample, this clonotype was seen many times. The CDR3 sequence is CASSLRGGGVYNEQFF. The CDR3 DNA sequence: TGTGCCAGCAGCCTAAGAGGGGGGGGCGTCTACAATGAGCAGTTCTTC. The chain couples TRBV7-3 to TRBJ2-1; D may be TRBD2 (7 bases). Germline loops: CDR1 SGHTA, CDR2 FQGTGA. The V gene lost 5 bases and the J gene lost 3 bases, with 17 bases spanning the gap. The CDR3 covers 16 residues. Full variable domain (missing parts from reference TRBV7-3 and TRBJ2-1): GAGVSQTPSNKVTEKGKYVELRCDPISGHTALYWYRQSLGQGPEFLIYFQGTGAADDSGLPNDRFFAVRPEGSVSTLKIQRTERGDSAVYLCASSLRGGGVYNEQFFGPGTRLTVL.

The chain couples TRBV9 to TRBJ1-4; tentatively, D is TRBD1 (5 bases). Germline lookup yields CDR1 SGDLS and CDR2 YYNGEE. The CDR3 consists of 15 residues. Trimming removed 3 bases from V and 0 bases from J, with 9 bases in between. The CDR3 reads CASSDGTATNEKLFF. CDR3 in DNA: TGTGCCAGCAGCGATGGGACGGCAACTAATGAAAAACTGTTTTTT.

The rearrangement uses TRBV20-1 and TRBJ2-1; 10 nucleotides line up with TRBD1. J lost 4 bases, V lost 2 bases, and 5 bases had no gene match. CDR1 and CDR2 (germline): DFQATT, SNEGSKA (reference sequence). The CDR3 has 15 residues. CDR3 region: CSARPPDRGYNEQFF. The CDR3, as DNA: TGCAGTGCTAGACCCCCGGACAGGGGGTACAATGAGCAGTTCTTC.

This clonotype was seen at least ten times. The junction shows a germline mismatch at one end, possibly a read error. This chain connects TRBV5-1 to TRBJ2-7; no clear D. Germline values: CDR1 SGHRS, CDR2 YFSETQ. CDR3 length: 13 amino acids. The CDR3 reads CASSLTGSYEQYF. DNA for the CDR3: TGTGCCAGCAGCTTAACGGGCTCCTACGAGCAGTACTTC.

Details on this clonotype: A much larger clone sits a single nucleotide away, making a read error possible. CDR3 amino acids: CAGRETTDTQYF. The CDR3 DNA follows: TGTGCCGGAAGGGAAACCACAGATACGCAGTATTTT. V gene TRBV6-6 combines with J gene TRBJ2-3; no definite D call. CDR1 and CDR2 (germline): MNHNY, SVGAGI (reference sequence). Trimming removed 11 bases from V and 2 bases from J, with 11 bases in between. The CDR3 sequence is 12 residues long.

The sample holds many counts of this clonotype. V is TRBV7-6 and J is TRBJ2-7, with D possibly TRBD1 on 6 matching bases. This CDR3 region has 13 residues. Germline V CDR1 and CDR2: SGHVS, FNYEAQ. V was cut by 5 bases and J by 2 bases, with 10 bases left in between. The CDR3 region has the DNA TGTGCCAGCAGCGTAAGACAGGCCTACGAGCAGTACTTC. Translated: CASSVRQAYEQYF.

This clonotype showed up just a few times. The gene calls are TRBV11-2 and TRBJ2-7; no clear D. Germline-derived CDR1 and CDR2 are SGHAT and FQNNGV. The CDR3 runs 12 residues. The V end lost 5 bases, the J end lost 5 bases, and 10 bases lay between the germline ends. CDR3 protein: CASSILGDEQYF. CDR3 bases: TGTGCCAGCAGCATTCTGGGCGACGAGCAGTACTTC.

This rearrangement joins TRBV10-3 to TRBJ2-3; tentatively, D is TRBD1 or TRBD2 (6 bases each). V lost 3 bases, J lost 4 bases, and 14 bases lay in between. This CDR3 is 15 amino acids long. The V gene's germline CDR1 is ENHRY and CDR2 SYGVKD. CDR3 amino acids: CAISEPGGGSDTQYF. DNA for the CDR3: TGTGCCATCAGTGAACCTGGAGGGGGGTCAGATACGCAGTATTTT.

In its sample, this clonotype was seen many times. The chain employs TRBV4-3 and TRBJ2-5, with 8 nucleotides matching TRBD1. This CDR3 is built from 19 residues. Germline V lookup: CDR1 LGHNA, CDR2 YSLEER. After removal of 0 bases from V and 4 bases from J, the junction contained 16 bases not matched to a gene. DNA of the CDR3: TGCGCCAGCAGCCAAGATCTCATAAGGAAGACAGGGGAAACAGAGACCCAGTACTTC. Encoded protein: CASSQDLIRKTGETETQYF.

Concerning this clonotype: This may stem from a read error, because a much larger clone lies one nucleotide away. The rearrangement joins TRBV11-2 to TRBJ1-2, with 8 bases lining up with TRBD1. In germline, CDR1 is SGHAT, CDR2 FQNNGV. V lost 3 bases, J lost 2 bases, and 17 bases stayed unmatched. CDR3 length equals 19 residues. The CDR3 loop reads CASSLGLLTGDSVNYGYTF. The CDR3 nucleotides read TGTGCCAGCAGCTTGGGCCTTTTGACAGGGGACTCGGTAAACTATGGCTACACCTTC.